The next 2 T cell receptor beta chains were all read from a single sample in a study of human T cells and chemical hapten exposure. TCRdb analysed the RACE reads with MiXCR anew, one entry per CDR3 protein. The repertoire holds roughly 150,000 distinct CDR3 sequences, 25% to 30% seen once, with about 2% in the top ten. As to time point: patch test 3, about 24 weeks after DPC sensitization. As to treatment: therapeutic diphenylcyclopropenone sensitization with weekly scalp DPC. This specimen was whole blood, taken in connection with sensitization to the hapten diphenylcyclopropenone (DPC). Receptors were obtained from a woman under 30 with alopecia areata. Some clones in this sample may be carry-over from other donors' samples.

V is TRBV2 and J is TRBJ1-1, with D possibly being TRBD1 (5 bases). This CDR3 is 15 amino acids long. V gave up 7 bases and J gave up 0 bases, with 15 bases separating them. Germline CDR1 SNHLY, CDR2 FYNNEI. The CDR3 reads CASTITGTVNTEAFF. The CDR3 DNA is TGTGCCAGCACAATCACCGGGACTGTGAACACTGAAGCTTTCTTT.

This clonotype was seen only a few times. This chain uses TRBV13 with TRBJ1-1; no definite D call. This CDR3 is built from 15 residues. In germline, CDR1 is PRHDT, CDR2 FYEKMQ (reference sequence). The germline V and J ends were trimmed by 0 bases and 1 base, with 9 bases remaining between them. The CDR3 here is CASSLGPDENTEAFF. CDR3 bases: TGTGCCAGCAGCTTAGGCCCTGATGAGAACACTGAAGCTTTCTTT. Variable domain in full (rest from reference TRBV13 and TRBJ1-1): AAGVIQSPRHLIKEKRETATLKCYPIPRHDTVYWYQQGPGQDPQFLISFYEKMQSDKGSIPDRFSAQQFSDYHSELNMSSLELGDSALYFCASSLGPDENTEAFFGQGTRLTVV.